This passage covers 3 T cell receptor beta chains from one sample sequenced in a study of shared clonotypes between healthy human individuals. Naive CD8 cells lacked CD45RO and underwent positive selection for CCR7, leaving out terminally differentiated effector memory CD45RA+ cells. The method was immunoSEQ multiplex PCR; TCRdb's version includes in-frame clones alone and lacks a portion of them. Of more than 2 million clones in the sample, just under 95% were seen once. The specimen was naive CD8+ T cells sorted from blood. These receptors came from a man aged 18 to 29 in good health.

The chain combines TRBV12-2 with TRBJ2-7; the table calls TRBD1, which could not be checked here. TRBV12-2 is a pseudogene. The CDR3 is made up of 15 amino acids. The CDR3 DNA sequence: TGTGCAAGTCGCTTAGGCAACGACAGGTCCTACGAGCAGTACTTC. It specifies CASRLGNDRSYEQYF.

Concerning this clone: This CDR3 is also generated by other DNA sequences in the sample. V and J are TRBV28 and TRBJ2-3, with a weak D call TRBD1 (6 bases). V lost 2 bases and J 2 bases, leaving 8 bases between the germline ends. The CDR3 has 14 residues. The germline V gene has CDR1 MDHEN and CDR2 SYDVKM. As DNA, the CDR3 is TGTGCCAGCAGTTTAGCAGGGGACACAGATACGCAGTATTTT. Protein sequence: CASSLAGDTDTQYF.

This clone came up once. Other DNA sequences within the sample encode an identical CDR3. The chain uses TRBV7-8 and TRBJ2-1; 11 nucleotides agree with TRBD2. The germline CDR1 and CDR2 sequences are SGHVS and FQNEAQ. The CDR3 consists of 17 residues. Germline trimming cut 1 base from V and 3 bases from J; bases unmatched to any gene: 5. The CDR3 DNA reads TGTGCCAGCAGCTTAGGGCTAGCGGGGGGCCTCTACAATGAGCAGTTCTTC. Its translation is CASSLGLAGGLYNEQFF. Full variable domain (missing parts from reference TRBV7-8 and TRBJ2-1): GAGVSQSPRYKVAKRGQDVALRCDPISGHVSLFWYQQALGQGPEFLTYFQNEAQLDKSGLPSDRFFAERPEGSVSTLKIQRTQQEDSAVYLCASSLGLAGGLYNEQFFGPGTRLTVL.